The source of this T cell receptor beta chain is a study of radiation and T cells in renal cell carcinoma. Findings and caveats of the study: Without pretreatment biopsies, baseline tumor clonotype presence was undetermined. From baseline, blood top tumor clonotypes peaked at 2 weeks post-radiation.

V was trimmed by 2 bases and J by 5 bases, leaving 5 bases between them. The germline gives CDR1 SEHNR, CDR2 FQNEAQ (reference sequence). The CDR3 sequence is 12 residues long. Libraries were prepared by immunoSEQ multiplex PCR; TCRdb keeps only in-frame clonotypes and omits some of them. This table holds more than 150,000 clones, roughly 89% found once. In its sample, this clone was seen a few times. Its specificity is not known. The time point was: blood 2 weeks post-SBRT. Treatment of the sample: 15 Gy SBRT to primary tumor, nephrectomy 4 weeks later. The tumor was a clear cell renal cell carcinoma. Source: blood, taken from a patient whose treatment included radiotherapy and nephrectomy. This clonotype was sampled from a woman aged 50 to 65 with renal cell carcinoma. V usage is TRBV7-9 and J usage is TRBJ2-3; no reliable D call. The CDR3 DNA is TGTGCCAGCAGCTTATACGGAGATACGCAGTATTTT. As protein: CASSLYGDTQYF.